This T cell receptor (beta chain) was identified in a study of blood T cell repertoires in COVID-19. Study-wide background: From the United States, Italy and Spain came samples of acute and convalescent COVID-19. PBMCs, B-cell-depleted T cells, or T cells provided the cDNA or gDNA that made up the material.

How the authors handled the data: Amplified reference gene primers provided the basis for estimating nucleated cell counts. Measured with immunoSEQ multiplex PCR; TCRdb has only the in-frame clones, and not every one. V and J calls plus clone size are reproduced from that table; the DNA served to infer D and trimming. The sample contains approximately 120,000 clones, just under 80% of which appear only once. The J segment lost 6 bases and the V segment lost 4 bases, leaving 3 bases of the junction unmatched. CDR1 is SGHKS, CDR2 YYEKEE, per germline (reference sequence). There are 13 residues in the CDR3.

This receptor was taken from a human donor in a cohort sampled during active COVID-19. The V gene is TRBV5-5, the J gene TRBJ2-3, with 9 bases lining up with TRBD1. Material: peripheral blood. The CDR3 reads CASSDGTGDTQYF. In DNA, the CDR3 is TGTGCCAGCAGCGACGGGACAGGGGATACGCAGTATTTT.